The clone carrying this T cell receptor beta chain was found many times. Its antigen is still unknown. The CDR3 runs 12 residues. The V end was cut by 4 bases, the J end by 4 bases, with 10 bases between. Germline CDR1 reads SQVTM; CDR2 reads ANQGSEA. Synthesis of cDNA was performed by 5'RACE using 10-nucleotide random UMIs. TCRdb re-called the 5' RACE reads with MiXCR, one entry per CDR3 protein. The sample lists some 30,000 distinct CDR3 sequences; roughly 25% were seen once. These data are taken from a study of neurological immune-mediated disorders. Regarding the study as a whole: No expanded-clone CDR3 amino acid sequence recurred across subjects, suggesting private TCR-beta repertoires.

Sorted libraries came from roughly 1 million CD4+ or CD8+ T cells. The specimen sequenced was CD4+ T cells from blood. The source is a man in his forties or fifties with HTLV-1-associated myelopathy (HAM/TSP). The chain couples TRBV29-1 to TRBJ1-1, with TRBD1 as a possible D gene (6 bases). The CDR3 region has the DNA TGCAGCGTTGGGGACACGGGCACTGAAGCTTTCTTT. Translated: CSVGDTGTEAFF.